This T cell receptor (beta chain) was sequenced during a study of shared clonotypes between healthy human individuals. TCRdb's table, derived via immunoSEQ multiplex PCR, lists solely in-frame clones and lacks some. The sample has a few million clones, about 90% seen once. The sample taken for sequencing was naive CD4+ T cells from PBMCs. Described subset: CD45RA+ positively selected. The sequence was obtained from a man younger than 35 in good health. Some clones in this sample may be carry-over from other donors' samples.

The CDR3 nucleotides read TGCGCCAGCAGCATCCTACTCCTGGTGGTCGATGAGCAGTTCTTC. Translated: CASSILLLVVDEQFF. V is TRBV4-1 and J is TRBJ2-1; D remains unclear. Trimming took 5 bases from V and 8 from J, leaving 19 bases between them. The CDR3 is made up of 15 amino acids. The germline V gene encodes CDR1 MGHRA and CDR2 YSYEKL.